These T cell receptor beta chains were read from a single sample in a study of Graves' ophthalmopathy and Graves' hyperthyroidism. From the multiplex PCR reads, TCRdb called clonotypes with MiXCR, one entry per CDR3 protein. The sample includes 350,000 to 450,000 distinct CDR3 sequences, around 18% of them seen just once. Specimen: peripheral blood. The receptors come from a woman under 30 with Graves' ophthalmopathy. Each CDR3 is given with its conserved first and last residue. Each record gives: J gene, V gene, CDR3 protein.

J: TRBJ1-5
V: TRBV6-5
CDR3: CASRGDLRGRNQPQHF

J: TRBJ2-7
V: TRBV7-9
CDR3: CASSNSSSYEQYF

J: TRBJ2-5
V: TRBV20-1
CDR3: CSASRGPSGGAKEETQYF

J: TRBJ1-6
V: TRBV27
CDR3: CASSSSYNSPLHF

J: TRBJ2-7
V: TRBV28
CDR3: CASSFLPGQGPYEQYF

J: TRBJ2-7
V: TRBV29-1
CDR3: CSVDRGRDEQYF

J: TRBJ1-5
V: TRBV4-1
CDR3: CASRPRVGPQHF

J: TRBJ1-5
V: TRBV30
CDR3: CAWSIGTVNQPQHF

J: TRBJ1-1
V: TRBV20-1
CDR3: CSARRHGRGLNTEAFF

J: TRBJ2-7
V: TRBV7-8
CDR3: CASSPGLIGYEQYF

J: TRBJ1-2
V: TRBV11-2
CDR3: CASSLIRANYGYTF

J: TRBJ2-3
V: TRBV12-3/TRBV12-4
CDR3: CASSFSGTGYADTQYF

J: TRBJ1-2
V: TRBV7-8
CDR3: CASSLETGGYTF

J: TRBJ2-7
V: TRBV18
CDR3: CASSPLAQGVGEQYF

J: TRBJ2-2
V: TRBV4-1
CDR3: CASSQGPTRELFF

J: TRBJ1-5
V: TRBV19
CDR3: CASSAQSGDQPQHF

J: TRBJ2-2
V: TRBV6-2/TRBV6-3
CDR3: CANSYSANTGELFF

J: TRBJ1-6
V: TRBV10-2
CDR3: CASGRGDSPLHF

J: TRBJ2-5
V: TRBV19
CDR3: CASNQLRGETQYF

J: TRBJ2-5
V: TRBV12-3/TRBV12-4
CDR3: CASSPTSGEQETQYF

J: TRBJ1-1
V: TRBV6-5
CDR3: CASSLKEAYTEAFF

J: TRBJ1-5
V: TRBV7-8
CDR3: CASSTRTGVGGQPQHF

J: TRBJ2-7
V: TRBV29-1
CDR3: CSVNLAETLSSYEQYF

J: TRBJ2-7
V: TRBV10-3
CDR3: CAIMGRASGPYEQYF

J: TRBJ2-7
V: TRBV30
CDR3: CAWERDGGEQYF

J: TRBJ2-7
V: TRBV30
CDR3: CAWRGAGRGYEQYF

J: TRBJ1-2
V: TRBV24-1
CDR3: CATSAEGCAYGYTF

J: TRBJ2-7
V: TRBV11-2
CDR3: CASSFLPTGTGAYEQYF

J: TRBJ1-6
V: TRBV6-5
CDR3: CASSFGTGGSVSPLHF

J: TRBJ1-3
V: TRBV9
CDR3: CASSPGVGFSGNTIYF

J: TRBJ1-1
V: TRBV11-2
CDR3: CASSLDRYYTEAFF

J: TRBJ2-5
V: TRBV6-5
CDR3: CASSYSSGGEGRETQYF

J: TRBJ1-1
V: TRBV5-1
CDR3: CASISHAGATEAFF

J: TRBJ1-5
V: TRBV7-1
CDR3: CASSSYRAGGDAFGNQPQHF

J: TRBJ1-2
V: TRBV28
CDR3: CASSFGVGANYGYTF

J: TRBJ1-5
V: TRBV6-5
CDR3: CASSYPLTGVNQPQHF

J: TRBJ2-5
V: TRBV20-1
CDR3: CSAKTGGGKETQYF

J: TRBJ2-7
V: TRBV5-1
CDR3: CASSFSGGANEQYF

J: TRBJ1-5
V: TRBV12-3/TRBV12-4
CDR3: CASTGLSNQPQHF

J: TRBJ2-7
V: TRBV7-9
CDR3: CASSSPGLAGVEQYF

J: TRBJ2-7
V: TRBV28
CDR3: CASSSKAVRSPYEQYF

J: TRBJ2-6
V: TRBV6-5
CDR3: CASRPLFLAGSSGANVLTF

J: TRBJ1-5
V: TRBV9
CDR3: CASSVASGGNQPQHF

J: TRBJ2-7
V: TRBV6-5
CDR3: CASRREGVGQGAYEQYF

J: TRBJ2-5
V: TRBV18
CDR3: CASSPPEGSQETQYF

J: TRBJ1-5
V: TRBV6-2/TRBV6-3
CDR3: CASSYPVLPQHF

J: TRBJ1-5
V: TRBV10-2
CDR3: CASRDSSQPQHF

J: TRBJ1-3
V: TRBV12-3/TRBV12-4
CDR3: CASSRDSRDTIYF

J: TRBJ1-1
V: TRBV9
CDR3: CASSLRDRDAEAFF

J: TRBJ2-7
V: TRBV6-5
CDR3: CASSRTRGPHEQYF

J: TRBJ2-2
V: TRBV5-1
CDR3: CASSYSGSSSSGELFF

J: TRBJ2-5
V: TRBV7-9
CDR3: CASSSAGQDQETQYF